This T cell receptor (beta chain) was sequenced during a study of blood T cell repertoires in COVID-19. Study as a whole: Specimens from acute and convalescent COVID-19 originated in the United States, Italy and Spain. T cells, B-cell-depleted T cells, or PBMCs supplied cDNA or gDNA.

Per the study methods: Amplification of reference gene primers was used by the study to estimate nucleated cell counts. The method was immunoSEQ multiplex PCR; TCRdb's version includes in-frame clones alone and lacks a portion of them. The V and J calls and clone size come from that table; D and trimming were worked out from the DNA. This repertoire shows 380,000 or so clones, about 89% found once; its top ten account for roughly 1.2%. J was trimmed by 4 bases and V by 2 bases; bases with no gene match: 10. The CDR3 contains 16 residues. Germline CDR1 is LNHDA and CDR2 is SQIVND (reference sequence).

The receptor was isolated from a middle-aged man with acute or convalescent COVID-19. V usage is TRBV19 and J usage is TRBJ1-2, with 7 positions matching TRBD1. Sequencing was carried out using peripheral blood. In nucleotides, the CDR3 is TGTGCCAGTAGTATATCCTATACAGGGGAATTCTATGGCTACACCTTC. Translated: CASSISYTGEFYGYTF.